Sequencing of this T cell receptor beta chain was carried out in a study of identical twins. Via MiXCR, TCRdb re-called the 5' RACE reads, giving one row per CDR3 protein. The sample lists some 240,000 distinct CDR3 sequences, about 10% occurring once. Whole-study results and caveats: When twins shared out-of-frame alpha sequences, those sequences had excess low generation probability.

This clonotype was seen repeatedly, ten times or more. The target antigen is unknown. Healthy Caucasian donors formed the entire cohort. The CDR3 has 15 amino acids. Germline V lookup: CDR1 MNHEY, CDR2 SVGEGT. V dropped 0 bases and J dropped 3 bases, with 9 bases sitting between them. The source is a man in his fifties or sixties in good health. The sample comprised memory T cells sorted from blood. The chain combines TRBV6-2 or TRBV6-3 with TRBJ1-5; D not resolved. CDR3 protein: CASSYSRAANQPQHF. CDR3 sequence (DNA): TGTGCCAGCAGTTACTCCCGCGCAGCCAATCAGCCCCAGCATTTT.